Detailed here is one T cell receptor beta chain. These data are taken from a study of blood T cells in healthy people across ages. The use of a sample-barcoded 5' primer and a J-beta primer mix characterized a second PCR of 7 to 11 cycles. Each cDNA molecule received a tag from a template-switch adaptor that had 12 random nucleotides. CDR3-containing paired-end reads numbered at least 2.5 million in each sample. TCRdb re-called the 5' RACE reads with MiXCR, one entry per CDR3 protein. Of roughly 570,000 distinct CDR3 sequences in the sample, 25% to 30% were seen once. CDR3 size: 16 residues. V lost 5 bases and J lost 0; bases outside the gene matches: 7. In germline, CDR1 is MGHDK, CDR2 SYGVNS.

This rearrangement joins TRBV25-1 to TRBJ2-1; TRBD2 matches at 7 bases. The source material was blood. The TCR originated in a woman between 70 and 85 years old in good health. The CDR3 here is CASSPGGGSSYNEQFF. The CDR3 DNA follows: TGTGCCAGCAGTCCTGGGGGGGGGAGCTCCTACAATGAGCAGTTCTTC. The full variable domain, with the rest looked up from reference TRBV25-1 and TRBJ2-1, is EADIYQTPRYLVIGTGKKITLECSQTMGHDKMYWYQQDPGMELHLIHYSYGVNSTEKGDLSSESTVSRIRTEHFPLTLESARPSHTSQYLCASSPGGGSSYNEQFFGPGTRLTVL.